The 25 T cell receptor beta chains reported below all come from one sample, sequenced in a study of blood T cells in healthy people across ages. A second about 7 to 12 cycle PCR used barcoded and J-beta primers. TCRdb re-analysed the 5' RACE reads in MiXCR, keeping a single row per CDR3 protein. The repertoire holds some 890,000 distinct CDR3 sequences, with roughly 29% as singletons. These records were also assigned to another study, of T cells of mothers and their children.

Material for sequencing was blood. These receptors were obtained from a woman aged 40 to 50 in good health.

This clonotype was seen a few times. The chain recombines TRBV28 with TRBJ1-4, with unresolved D. Germline CDR1 MDHEN, CDR2 SYDVKM. With 7 bases removed from V and 0 bases from J, the gap between germline ends came to 12 bases. The CDR3 runs to 15 residues. The CDR3, as DNA: TGTGCCAGCAAACTTAACAGACCAACTAATGAAAAACTGTTTTTT. It codes for CASKLNRPTNEKLFF.

This clonotype has only a few counts. CDR3 DNA sequence: TGTGCCAGCACCCCCTGGGGACTTACTTACACCTTC. It specifies CASTPWGLTYTF. This chain links TRBV2 with TRBJ1-2; maybe TRBD1 (5 bases). V dropped 7 bases and J dropped 11 bases, with 17 bases sitting between them. The CDR3 has 12 amino acids. Germline V gene sequence: CDR1 SNHLY, CDR2 FYNNEI.

Turning to this clonotype: Just one base apart from a much larger clone, this may be a read error. The rearrangement uses TRBV7-9 and TRBJ2-5, with 9 nucleotides matching TRBD2. The V gene's germline CDR1 is SEHNR and CDR2 FQNEAQ (reference sequence). The CDR3 is made up of 14 amino acids. As DNA, the CDR3 is TGTCCCAGCAGCTTCCCTAGCGGGGCGGAGACCCAGTACTTC. It encodes CPSSFPSGAETQYF. The variable domain in full, completed from reference TRBV7-9 and TRBJ2-5, reads DTGVSQNPRHKITKRGQNVTFRCDPISEHNRLYWYRQTLGQGPEFLTYFQNEAQLEKSRLLSDRFSAERPKGSFSTLEIQRTEQGDSAMYLCPSSFPSGAETQYFGPGTRLLVL.

Remarks on this clonotype: A much more abundant neighbour one base away suggests this may be a read error. V usage is TRBV6-5 and J usage is TRBJ2-7; 7 bases match TRBD1. The germline gives CDR1 MNHEY, CDR2 SVGAGI. The CDR3 runs to 14 residues. The DNA for the CDR3 is TGTACCAGCAGTTACGCCCAGGGGGCCTACGAGCAGTACTTC. The encoded protein is CTSSYAQGAYEQYF.

This clonotype was seen ten or more times. CDR3 in amino acids: CSVLQGADGYTF. The CDR3 nucleotides are TGCAGCGTCCTGCAGGGGGCTGATGGCTACACCTTC. This sequence joins TRBV29-1 and TRBJ1-2, with TRBD1 matching over 8 bases. CDR1 SQVTM and CDR2 ANQGSEA come from the germline V gene. The CDR3 covers 12 residues. V was pared by 6 bases and J by 6 bases, with 6 bases of the junction left unmatched.

This clonotype has a count of ten or more. The rearrangement joins TRBV9 to TRBJ2-7, with D unresolved. The CDR3 sequence is 15 residues long. Trimming cost V 0 bases and J 2 bases, with 12 bases left between them. CDR1 is SGDLS, CDR2 YYNGEE, per germline. The CDR3 protein is CASSVADTLTYEQYF. The CDR3 nucleotides are TGTGCCAGCAGCGTAGCAGATACCCTAACCTACGAGCAGTACTTC.

This chain links TRBV12-3 or TRBV12-4 with TRBJ1-6, with D perhaps matching TRBD1 (5 bases). The CDR3 has 12 residues. The V end was cut by 5 bases, the J end by 9 bases, with 8 bases between. The CDR3 bases are TGTGCCAGCAGTGACGGGGGTTCACCCCTCCACTTT. Its protein product is CASSDGGSPLHF.

The sample holds many counts of this clonotype. The chain is built from TRBV12-3 or TRBV12-4 and TRBJ2-7, with TRBD1 as a possible D gene (6 bases). V lost 6 bases and J lost 2, with 11 bases in between. This CDR3 region has 13 residues. In DNA, the CDR3 is TGTGCCAGCAGCGCAGGGGCAACCTACGAGCAGTACTTC. Amino acids: CASSAGATYEQYF.

This clonotype came up a few times. This chain connects TRBV2 to TRBJ2-5; possible D gene TRBD1, 6 bases. The V end lost 4 bases, the J end lost 2 bases, and 17 bases lay between the germline ends. Looked up from germline, CDR1 is SNHLY and CDR2 is FYNNEI. The CDR3 length is 16 residues. The CDR3 loop reads CASSGRRARGQETQYF. The DNA of the CDR3 is TGTGCCAGCAGTGGACGCAGGGCGAGGGGGCAAGAGACCCAGTACTTC.

This clonotype was recorded a few times. The V and J genes are TRBV7-2 and TRBJ1-1; TRBD1 agrees at 9 bases. Germline lookup yields CDR1 SGHTA and CDR2 FQGNSA. V lost 5 bases to trimming and J lost 1 base; unmatched junction nucleotides: 5. The CDR3 is made up of 15 amino acids. The CDR3 DNA follows: TGTGCCAGCAGCGCCCGACAGGGGGAGAACACTGAAGCTTTCTTT. This sequence encodes CASSARQGENTEAFF. Supplemented by reference TRBV7-2 and TRBJ1-1, the full variable domain reads GAGVSQSPSNKVTEKGKDVELRCDPISGHTALYWYRQSLGQGLEFLIYFQGNSAPDKSGLPSDRFSAERTGGSVSTLTIQRTQQEDSAVYLCASSARQGENTEAFFGQGTRLTVV.

Turning to this clonotype: The junction does not match germline at one end; this may be a read error. V is TRBV6-5 and J is TRBJ1-2, with D uncertain. The CDR3 spans 13 residues. The V gene's germline CDR1 is MNHEY and CDR2 SVGAGI. CDR3 sequence (DNA): TGTGCCAGCAGTTCGGTCAACGACTATGGTTACACCTTC. The encoded protein is CASSSVNDYGYTF.

Only a few counts were recorded for this clonotype. The V gene is TRBV18, the J gene TRBJ2-5; the D is unclear. V was pared by 2 bases and J by 2 bases, with 9 bases between. Germline CDR1 and CDR2: KGHSH and LQKENI. The CDR3 is 14 residues long. CDR3 loop: CASSPGIRQETQYF. CDR3 sequence (DNA): TGTGCCAGCTCACCAGGAATACGACAAGAGACCCAGTACTTC.

This clonotype was recorded at least ten times. V usage is TRBV12-3 or TRBV12-4 and J usage is TRBJ2-1, with a tentative D call TRBD2 (6 bases). This CDR3 is 17 amino acids long. V shed 5 bases and J shed 4 bases, with 21 bases lying between them. This CDR3 is CASSQDLYGGPYNEQFF. For the CDR3, the DNA is TGTGCCAGCAGTCAAGACCTTTACGGGGGACCATACAATGAGCAGTTCTTC.

There are a few counts of this clonotype. The junction shows a germline mismatch at one end, possibly a read error. This chain connects TRBV3-1 to TRBJ2-5, with D possibly matching TRBD2 (5 bases). The germline CDR1 and CDR2 sequences are LGHDT and YNNKEL (reference sequence). CDR3 length: 13 amino acids. This chain's CDR3 is CTSSQAGKETQYF. CDR3 sequence (DNA): TGTACCAGCAGCCAAGCCGGGAAAGAGACCCAGTACTTC.

This clonotype was detected once. This may stem from a read error, because a much larger clone lies one nucleotide away. The rearrangement joins TRBV19 to TRBJ2-4; maybe TRBD1 (6 bases). The DNA end is a closer match to TRBJ2-7, so the J assignment may be wrong. The CDR3 has 13 residues. Germline CDR1 is LNHDA and CDR2 is SQIVND (reference sequence). CDR3: CASSMQGPYEQYF. The CDR3 coding sequence is TGTGCCAGTAGTATGCAGGGGCCCTACGAGCAGTACTTC.

This clonotype was recorded at least ten times. The chain uses TRBV20-1 and TRBJ2-3, with 11 bases that match TRBD2. The V segment lost 6 bases and the J segment 4 bases; nucleotides outside the gene matches: 12. CDR3 length: 16 amino acids. Germline V CDR1 and CDR2: DFQATT, SNEGSKA (reference sequence). The CDR3 DNA sequence: TGCAGTGCCCAGGAGGTAGCGGGGGGGCCTCCAGATACGCAGTATTTT. The encoded protein is CSAQEVAGGPPDTQYF.

This sequence joins TRBV6-6 and TRBJ2-7; 7 nucleotides match TRBD1. V shed 5 bases, J shed 3 bases, and the junction held 16 bases outside the gene matches. The CDR3 totals 17 residues. Germline CDR1 reads MNHNY; CDR2 reads SVGAGI (reference sequence). CDR3 sequence (DNA): TGTGCCAGCAGTCTACACCCCCTCGACAGGGTCTACTACGAGCAGTACTTC. Translated, it gives CASSLHPLDRVYYEQYF.

The chain's CDR3 is CSAAHGQGITGGSDEQFF. The CDR3 nucleotides read TGCAGTGCTGCCCACGGACAGGGAATTACGGGAGGATCCGATGAGCAGTTCTTC. The gene calls are TRBV20-1 and TRBJ2-1, with TRBD1 as a possible D gene (8 bases). The CDR3 consists of 18 residues. V was pared by 5 bases and J by 8 bases, with 31 bases between. From germline, CDR1 is DFQATT and CDR2 SNEGSKA (reference sequence).

This clonotype appeared a few times. The V gene is TRBV7-9, the J gene TRBJ1-4; D gene unclear. CDR3 length: 15 amino acids. Trimming left V 1 base short and J 7 bases short, with 13 bases between. CDR1 and CDR2 (germline): SEHNR, FQNEAQ (reference sequence). The CDR3 nucleotides are TGTGCCAGCAGCTTAGGACCGGTCCTTGGTGAAAAACTGTTTTTT. Amino acid sequence: CASSLGPVLGEKLFF.

The table lists this clonotype with a few counts. The rearrangement uses TRBV28 and TRBJ1-4; 10 nucleotides agree with TRBD1. CDR1 is MDHEN and CDR2 is SYDVKM in the germline V gene. Losses at the gene ends were 6 bases for V and 7 bases for J; bases not matched to a gene: 8. The CDR3 has 15 residues. DNA for the CDR3: TGTGCCAGCAGCGACGCAGGGACAGGGGTTGAAAAACTGTTTTTT. Its translation: CASSDAGTGVEKLFF. Drawing the rest from reference TRBV28 and TRBJ1-4, the complete variable domain is DVKVTQSSRYLVKRTGEKVFLECVQDMDHENMFWYRQDPGLGLRLIYFSYDVKMKEKGDIPEGYSVSREKKERFSLILESASTNQTSMYLCASSDAGTGVEKLFFGSGTQLSVL.

This clonotype was detected a few times. The gene calls are TRBV29-1 and TRBJ1-3; 7 nucleotides agree with TRBD1. CDR3 length: 14 residues. CDR1 SQVTM and CDR2 ANQGSEA come from the germline V gene. V dropped 3 bases and J dropped 3; count of bases not matched to a gene: 5. CDR3: CSVEAGGIGNTIYF. CDR3 nucleotide sequence: TGCAGCGTTGAGGCAGGGGGGATTGGAAACACCATATATTTT.

The chain joins TRBV3-1 to TRBJ2-4; D gene ambiguous. This CDR3 contains 16 residues. CDR1 is LGHDT and CDR2 is YNNKEL in the germline V gene (reference sequence). Trimming left V 1 base short and J 5 bases short, with 15 bases between. CDR3 sequence reads: CASSQGPGGSQNIQYF. The CDR3 region has the DNA TGTGCCAGCAGCCAAGGTCCCGGCGGTTCACAAAACATTCAGTACTTC.

This clonotype was found a few times. The chain is built from TRBV5-1 and TRBJ2-3, with 9 bases matching TRBD1. V lost 2 bases, J lost 3 bases, and 4 bases stayed unmatched. CDR3 length equals 15 residues. The germline V gene encodes CDR1 SGHRS and CDR2 YFSETQ. The CDR3 loop reads CASSFSQGATDTQYF. DNA for the CDR3: TGCGCCAGCAGCTTCTCACAGGGGGCGACAGATACGCAGTATTTT.

This clonotype was detected many times. The chain is built from TRBV5-1 and TRBJ2-3; D is ambiguous. Germline V gives CDR1 SGHRS, CDR2 YFSETQ. This CDR3 has 14 residues. V lost 0 bases to trimming and J lost 3 bases, with 8 bases between them. Written as DNA, the CDR3 is TGCGCCAGCAGCTTGGGAGCAGATACAGATACGCAGTATTTT. This translates into CASSLGADTDTQYF. The complete variable domain, with remaining parts taken from reference TRBV5-1 and TRBJ2-3, reads KAGVTQTPRYLIKTRGQQVTLSCSPISGHRSVSWYQQTPGQGLQFLFEYFSETQRNKGNFPGRFSGRQFSNSRSEMNVSTLELGDSALYLCASSLGADTDTQYFGPGTRLTVL.

This clonotype has only one observation. The rearrangement joins TRBV6-1 to TRBJ1-1, with 10 bases fitting TRBD1. With V trimmed by 7 bases and J by 0 bases, 11 bases remained unmatched. The germline gives CDR1 MNHNS, CDR2 SASEGT. The CDR3 runs 17 residues. The CDR3 region is CASNHDRGLGMNTEAFF. The CDR3 DNA sequence: TGTGCCAGCAATCACGACAGGGGGCTGGGGATGAACACTGAAGCTTTCTTT.